Following are 21 T cell receptor beta chains from one sample sequenced in a study of blood T cell repertoires in COVID-19 (dated by TCRdb to between 2020 and 2021). The library was made by the immunoSEQ multiplex PCR assay. This is the immuneACCESS table as TCRdb keeps it, with only in-frame sequences that have V and J called. A part of the clones is gone; compared with another copy, unresolved V genes explain less than half, and the rest is unexplained. The sample includes more than 50,000 clones, with about 73% observed a single time. The ten largest clones represent approximately 15% of the sample. Sequenced sample: peripheral blood. The receptors stem from a woman between 65 and 79 years old with acute or convalescent COVID-19.

The chain employs TRBV29-1 and TRBJ1-2, with D perhaps TRBD1 (6 bases). The germline V gene has CDR1 SQVTM and CDR2 ANQGSEA. The CDR3 is 13 residues long. The V gene lost 6 bases and the J gene lost 4 bases, with 15 bases spanning the gap. CDR3 in amino acids: CSVLDRDIYGYTF. As DNA, the CDR3 is TGCAGCGTACTAGACCGGGACATCTATGGCTACACCTTC.

The chain has TRBV12-3 or TRBV12-4 and TRBJ1-6, with D perhaps TRBD1 (6 bases). The V end was cut by 5 bases, the J end by 7 bases, with 9 bases between. This CDR3 is 13 amino acids long. The CDR3 sequence is CASSGQSNSPLHF. The DNA of the CDR3 is TGTGCCAGCAGTGGACAGTCAAATTCACCCCTCCACTTT.

This chain uses TRBV3-1 (or the pseudogene TRBV3-2) with TRBJ1-4, with a weak D call TRBD1 (5 bases). The germline CDR1 and CDR2 sequences are LGHDT and YNNKEL (reference sequence). Trimming removed 1 base from V and 1 base from J, with 10 bases in between. This CDR3 spans 16 amino acids. CDR3 DNA: TGTGCCAGCAGCCAAGTAGGCGGGGGAACTAATGAAAAACTGTTTTTT. Residues: CASSQVGGGTNEKLFF.

The rearrangement uses TRBV18 and TRBJ1-6; TRBD1 matches at 7 bases. The CDR3 contains 16 residues. Germline values: CDR1 KGHSH, CDR2 LQKENI. Trimming removed 3 bases from V and 10 bases from J; junction bases left unmatched: 12. The CDR3: CASSPLVWQGGSPLHF. For the CDR3, the DNA is TGTGCCAGCTCACCTTTAGTCTGGCAGGGGGGATCACCCCTCCACTTT.

The genes are TRBV2 and TRBJ2-1; D perhaps matches TRBD1 (5 bases). The CDR3 contains 15 residues. In germline, CDR1 is SNHLY, CDR2 FYNNEI. V was pared by 3 bases and J by 6 bases, with 15 bases between. The CDR3 protein is CASSDPIQGFNEQFF. The CDR3 DNA reads TGTGCCAGCAGTGATCCTATTCAGGGCTTCAATGAGCAGTTCTTC.

This chain uses TRBV30 with TRBJ1-2, with D maybe TRBD1 (5 bases). Trimming took off 2 bases at V and 8 bases at J, with 15 bases between the two ends. The CDR3 consists of 13 residues. Per germline, CDR1 GTSNPN and CDR2 SVGIG (reference sequence). The CDR3 region is CAWSLPGRGGYTF. The CDR3 nucleotides read TGTGCCTGGAGTCTCCCAGGGAGGGGAGGCTACACCTTC. The whole variable domain, remainder taken from reference TRBV30 and TRBJ1-2, is SQTIHQWPATLVQPVGSPLSLECTVEGTSNPNLYWYRQAAGRGLQLLFYSVGIGQISSEVPQNLSASRPQDRQFILSSKKLLLSDSGFYLCAWSLPGRGGYTFGSGTRLTVV.

This chain uses TRBV6-5 with TRBJ1-5; possible D gene TRBD1, 6 bases. V lost 6 bases and J 0 bases, leaving 12 bases between the germline ends. Germline V CDR1 and CDR2: MNHEY, SVGAGI. CDR3 size: 15 residues. As DNA, the CDR3 is TGTGCCAGCAGCAGGGGACACAATAGCAATCAGCCCCAGCATTTT. Translation gives CASSRGHNSNQPQHF.

This clone appeared a few times. This chain links TRBV6-2 or TRBV6-3 with TRBJ1-1; weak D call: TRBD1 (6 bases). In germline, CDR1 is MNHEY, CDR2 SVGEGT. Trimming left V 2 bases short and J 2 bases short, with 21 bases between. The CDR3 is 18 amino acids. CDR3 protein: CASSYIWGRRGLNTEAFF. The DNA of the CDR3 is TGTGCCAGCAGTTACATTTGGGGTCGCAGGGGACTAAACACTGAAGCTTTCTTT.

The chain carries TRBV7-3 and TRBJ1-1; tentative D call: TRBD1 (6 bases). V lost 2 bases and J lost 1, with 8 bases in between. Per germline, CDR1 SGHTA and CDR2 FQGTGA. The CDR3 contains 14 residues. The DNA of the CDR3 is TGTGCCAGCAGCTTAGGGACACAGAACACTGAAGCTTTCTTT. Translation gives CASSLGTQNTEAFF.

This rearrangement joins TRBV24-1 to TRBJ1-5, with D unresolved. The CDR3 has 14 amino acids. The germline CDR1 and CDR2 sequences are KGHDR and SFDVKD. Trimming took off 7 bases at V and 1 base at J, with 10 bases between the two ends. The CDR3 DNA follows: TGTGCCACCAGAGAGGGAAGGAGCAATCAGCCCCAGCATTTT. Its protein is CATREGRSNQPQHF.

This clone was detected only a few times. The chain uses TRBV10-3 and TRBJ1-2; TRBD1 might be the D (5 bases). The CDR3 loop spans 12 amino acids. Germline lookup yields CDR1 ENHRY and CDR2 SYGVKD. V lost 0 bases and J 9 bases, leaving 8 bases between the germline ends. The DNA for the CDR3 is TGTGCCATCAGTGAGTCGGCAGGGCGCTACACCTTC. Its translation is CAISESAGRYTF.

The rearrangement uses TRBV30 and TRBJ2-7; 7 bases align to TRBD2. This CDR3 has 12 amino acids. The germline V gene has CDR1 GTSNPN and CDR2 SVGIG (reference sequence). J was trimmed by 5 bases and V by 5 bases; bases with no gene match: 6. CDR3 nucleotides: TGTGCCTGGGCAGCGGGGCGCAACGAGCAGTACTTC. Protein sequence: CAWAAGRNEQYF.

This clone has just a few counts. The chain employs TRBV29-1 and TRBJ1-1; 8 nucleotides align to TRBD1. V shed 6 bases, J shed 0 bases, and the junction held 6 bases outside the gene matches. Per the germline V gene, CDR1 is SQVTM and CDR2 is ANQGSEA. The CDR3 has 14 residues. The CDR3 reads CSVRQGNMNTEAFF. The CDR3 region has the DNA TGCAGCGTAAGACAGGGGAACATGAACACTGAAGCTTTCTTT.

This chain links TRBV5-4 with TRBJ1-2; 9 bases are a match to TRBD1. The CDR3 spans 15 residues. V lost 4 bases, J lost 7 bases, and 11 bases stayed unmatched. From germline, CDR1 is SGHNT and CDR2 YYREEE (reference sequence). The CDR3 coding sequence is TGTGCCAGCAGCCCCGGTCCGGGACAGGGTGTTGGCTACACCTTC. It is translated as CASSPGPGQGVGYTF.

This clone was counted only a few times. This chain connects TRBV5-1 to TRBJ2-5; TRBD1 matches at 11 bases. Looked up from germline, CDR1 is SGHRS and CDR2 is YFSETQ. The V gene end was trimmed by 0 bases and the J gene end by 0 bases; junction bases not matched to a gene: 7. The CDR3 loop spans 18 amino acids. The CDR3 here is CASSLEGTGGPDQETQYF. The DNA for the CDR3 is TGCGCCAGCAGCTTGGAGGGGACAGGGGGACCGGACCAAGAGACCCAGTACTTC. The full variable domain, with the rest looked up from reference TRBV5-1 and TRBJ2-5, is KAGVTQTPRYLIKTRGQQVTLSCSPISGHRSVSWYQQTPGQGLQFLFEYFSETQRNKGNFPGRFSGRQFSNSRSEMNVSTLELGDSALYLCASSLEGTGGPDQETQYFGPGTRLLVL.

V gene TRBV2 combines with J gene TRBJ2-7, with a weak D call TRBD2 (5 bases). There are 13 residues in the CDR3. Germline CDR1 and CDR2: SNHLY and FYNNEI. The V end was cut by 2 bases, the J end by 7 bases, with 12 bases between. The CDR3 region is CASSEKGSGEQYV. In DNA form, the CDR3 reads TGTGCCAGCAGTGAAAAGGGATCGGGGGAGCAGTACGTC.

The chain is built from TRBV25-1 and TRBJ2-3, with no clear D. The CDR3 covers 12 residues. The germline CDR1 and CDR2 sequences are MGHDK and SYGVNS. V was trimmed by 1 base and J by 3 bases, leaving 2 bases between them. CDR3 nucleotides: TGTGCCAGCAGTGAATTAACAGATACGCAGTATTTT. Its translation is CASSELTDTQYF. The full variable domain, in which reference TRBV25-1 and TRBJ2-3 provide the parts outside the CDR3, is EADIYQTPRYLVIGTGKKITLECSQTMGHDKMYWYQQDPGMELHLIHYSYGVNSTEKGDLSSESTVSRIRTEHFPLTLESARPSHTSQYLCASSELTDTQYFGPGTRLTVL.

This clone has just one count. The genes are TRBV9 and TRBJ1-4, with D possibly matching TRBD1 (5 bases). This CDR3 spans 15 amino acids. Germline CDR1 SGDLS, CDR2 YYNGEE. V lost 2 bases to trimming and J lost 4 bases, with 12 bases between them. The CDR3 nucleotides read TGTGCCAGCAGCGTTGGGGGGAGGATTAATGAAAAACTGTTTTTT. Amino acid sequence: CASSVGGRINEKLFF.

This clone was observed a single time. This chain uses TRBV19 with TRBJ1-2; 7 nucleotides agree with TRBD1. J was trimmed by 8 bases and V by 4 bases; bases with no gene match: 4. Germline values: CDR1 LNHDA, CDR2 SQIVND (reference sequence). There are 12 residues in the CDR3. CDR3: CASSKTGYGYTF. Written as DNA, the CDR3 is TGTGCCAGTAGTAAGACAGGGTACGGCTACACCTTC.

This clone has a single count. This rearrangement joins TRBV7-6 to TRBJ1-3; maybe TRBD1 (5 bases). Trimming cost V 5 bases and J 0 bases, with 14 bases left between them. CDR3 length equals 16 residues. Germline CDR1 is SGHVS and CDR2 is FNYEAQ. Written as DNA, the CDR3 is TGTGCCAGCAGCCCCACAGGCCCGAGCTCTGGAAACACCATATATTTT. Protein product: CASSPTGPSSGNTIYF.

The chain has TRBV30 and TRBJ1-2; D call uncertain. The CDR3 length is 12 residues. Germline V lookup: CDR1 GTSNPN, CDR2 SVGIG (reference sequence). Trimming removed 1 base at V and 8 bases at J, with 11 bases between. CDR3 amino acids: CAWSERGKGYTF. The DNA for the CDR3 is TGTGCCTGGAGTGAGAGAGGGAAAGGCTACACCTTC.